This TCR beta chain was profiled in a study of T cell clonotyping in hematopoietic cell transplantation. Produced via immunoSEQ multiplex PCR; TCRdb's table is partial and in-frame only. The data hold fewer than 15,000 clones, with approximately 89% observed a single time. As to this clone: What it recognizes is unknown.

Broader study findings: Cells were unsorted, so CD4 and CD8 contributions were not separated. Pathologically expanded recipient clonotypes increased progressively from day 30 to day 180 as diversity fell. At the given depth, recipient repertoires were over 97% de novo clonotypes.

V shed 4 bases and J 3 bases; nucleotides not matched to a gene: 7. In germline, CDR1 is SGHNT, CDR2 YYREEE (reference sequence). The CDR3 length is 15 residues. Sequenced input: peripheral blood mononuclear cells. The chain employs TRBV5-4 and TRBJ1-1, with 9 positions matching TRBD1. The clonotype originates from a woman in her forties or fifties in good health. Some clones in this sample may be carry-over from other donors' samples. The CDR3 spells CASSAVQGADTEAFF. CDR3 coding DNA: TGTGCCAGCAGCGCTGTACAGGGGGCGGACACTGAAGCTTTCTTT.